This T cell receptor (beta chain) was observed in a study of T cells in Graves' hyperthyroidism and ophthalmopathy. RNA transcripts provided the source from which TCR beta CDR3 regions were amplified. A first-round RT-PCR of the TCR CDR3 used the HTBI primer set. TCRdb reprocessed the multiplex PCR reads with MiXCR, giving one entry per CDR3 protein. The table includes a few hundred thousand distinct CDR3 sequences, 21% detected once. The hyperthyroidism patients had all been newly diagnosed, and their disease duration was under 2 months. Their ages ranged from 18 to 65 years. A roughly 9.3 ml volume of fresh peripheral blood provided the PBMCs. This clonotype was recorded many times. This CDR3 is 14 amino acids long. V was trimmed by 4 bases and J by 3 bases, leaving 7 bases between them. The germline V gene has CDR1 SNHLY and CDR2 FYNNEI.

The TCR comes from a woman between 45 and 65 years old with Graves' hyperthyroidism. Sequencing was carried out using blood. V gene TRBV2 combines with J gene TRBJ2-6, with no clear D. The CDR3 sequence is CASSGGIGANVLTF. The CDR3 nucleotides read TGTGCCAGCAGTGGGGGAATTGGGGCCAACGTCCTGACTTTC.